This TCR beta chain was found in a study of blood T cell repertoires in COVID-19. Across the whole study: COVID-19 samples, acute and convalescent, were from the United States, Italy and Spain. PBMCs, B-cell-depleted T cells, or T cells were the source of the cDNA or gDNA that made up the material.

V was pared by 3 bases and J by 5 bases, with 18 bases between. In germline, CDR1 is SGHRS, CDR2 YFSETQ. This CDR3 is built from 17 residues. In the original analysis: Amplification from reference gene primers served as the basis for estimated nucleated cell counts. Method: immunoSEQ multiplex PCR; TCRdb's copy keeps in-frame clones and lacks some. That table gives V, J and clone size, and the DNA gave D and trimming. The sample shows 250,000 to 300,000 clones, approximately 90% of them seen only once. Input material: peripheral blood. The chain couples TRBV5-1 to TRBJ1-6; no clear D gene. This receptor was obtained from a woman between 40 and 50 years old with acute or convalescent COVID-19. CDR3 sequence: CASSSQQTLLNNSPLHF. DNA of the CDR3: TGCGCCAGCAGCTCCCAACAGACCCTTCTGAATAATTCACCCCTCCACTTT.